These 20 T cell receptor beta chains were sequenced from one sample in a study of Tregs in tolerant kidney transplant recipients. Related graft donors supplied nonmyeloablative bone marrow transplants, and mixed chimerism was transient. Sequenced by immunoSEQ multiplex PCR; TCRdb stores in-frame clones only, minus some. The repertoire consists of 20,000 to 25,000 clones, with over 70% occurring once and the leading ten covering roughly a quarter. The specimen was CD8+ T cells from blood (PBMCs), collected 6 months after the transplant. These TCRs come from a human patient who received a combined kidney and bone marrow transplant. Some T cells may be graft donor cells.

V and J are TRBV7-8 and TRBJ2-4; tentatively, D is TRBD2 (6 bases). This CDR3 is built from 14 residues. V dropped 4 bases and J dropped 6 bases, with 13 bases sitting between them. The germline gives CDR1 SGHVS, CDR2 FQNEAQ. The CDR3 DNA reads TGTGCCAGCAGCTCCGGCGGGGTGGGAAACATTCAGTACTTC. Its translation: CASSSGGVGNIQYF. The full variable domain, completed using reference TRBV7-8 and TRBJ2-4, is GAGVSQSPRYKVAKRGQDVALRCDPISGHVSLFWYQQALGQGPEFLTYFQNEAQLDKSGLPSDRFFAERPEGSVSTLKIQRTQQEDSAVYLCASSSGGVGNIQYFGAGTRLSVL.

The gene calls are TRBV4-3 and TRBJ2-2; 7 bases agree with TRBD2. The V gene's germline CDR1 is LGHNA and CDR2 YSLEER. Germline trimming cut 1 base from V and 4 bases from J; bases unmatched to any gene: 6. The length of the CDR3 is 16 residues. Here the CDR3 DNA reads TGCGCCAGCAGCCAAGCGTATCTAGCGGCCACCGGGGAGCTGTTTTTT. This codes for CASSQAYLAATGELFF.

The CDR3 DNA is TGTGCCAGCAGTTTAGGAGCCGAGTCCTACAATGAGCAGTTCTTC. Translated, it gives CASSLGAESYNEQFF. The chain employs TRBV27 and TRBJ2-1; unclear D gene. The CDR3 runs to 15 residues. V was pared by 2 bases and J by 1 base, with 9 bases between. Germline-derived CDR1 and CDR2 are MNHEY and SMNVEV (reference sequence).

The chain recombines TRBV25-1 with TRBJ2-7; possibly TRBD2 for D (5 bases). The CDR3 totals 15 residues. From germline, CDR1 is MGHDK and CDR2 SYGVNS. V dropped 5 bases and J dropped 4 bases, with 18 bases sitting between them. The CDR3 nucleotides are TGTGCCAGCAGTCCCGGGATAGGGCCTAATTACGAGCAGTACTTC. Translating gives CASSPGIGPNYEQYF.

The genes are TRBV4-2 and TRBJ2-3, with D unclear. Germline V CDR1 and CDR2: LGHNA, YNFKEQ. The V and J ends lost 4 bases and 3 bases respectively, with 2 bases between them. The CDR3 consists of 11 residues. CDR3 DNA sequence: TGTGCCAGCAGCCTAACAGATACGCAGTATTTT. Its protein is CASSLTDTQYF.

The V call is TRBV27, the J call TRBJ2-3; no clear D. V lost 3 bases, J lost 0 bases, and 7 bases lay in between. Germline lookup yields CDR1 MNHEY and CDR2 SMNVEV (reference sequence). The CDR3 spans 14 residues. CDR3: CASSFKTSTDTQYF. In nucleotides, the CDR3 is TGTGCCAGCAGTTTTAAAACTAGCACAGATACGCAGTATTTT.

This clone showed up just once. This chain links TRBV19 with TRBJ2-1, with 8 bases identical to TRBD2. V was pared by 5 bases and J by 0 bases, with 6 bases of the junction left unmatched. The CDR3 length is 16 residues. In germline, CDR1 is LNHDA, CDR2 SQIVND (reference sequence). In nucleotides, the CDR3 is TGTGCCAGTAGTGTTACTAGCGGCAACTCCTACAATGAGCAGTTCTTC. This sequence encodes CASSVTSGNSYNEQFF.

V usage is TRBV7-9 and J usage is TRBJ2-7; 11 bases are a match to TRBD1. Germline V lookup: CDR1 SEHNR, CDR2 FQNEAQ (reference sequence). V was pared by 5 bases and J by 4 bases, with 7 bases of the junction left unmatched. CDR3 length: 15 amino acids. Here the CDR3 DNA reads TGTGCCAGCAGCCGGGACAGGGGGGATATGTACGAGCAGTACTTC. Protein product: CASSRDRGDMYEQYF. Complete variable domain (other parts from reference TRBV7-9 and TRBJ2-7): DTGVSQNPRHKITKRGQNVTFRCDPISEHNRLYWYRQTLGQGPEFLTYFQNEAQLEKSRLLSDRFSAERPKGSFSTLEIQRTEQGDSAMYLCASSRDRGDMYEQYFGPGTRLTVT.

The rearrangement uses TRBV27 and TRBJ1-5, with TRBD1 matching over 9 bases. Looked up from germline, CDR1 is MNHEY and CDR2 is SMNVEV (reference sequence). This CDR3 has 16 residues. The junction had 6 bases not matched to a gene; V was cut back by 5 bases and J by 1 base. CDR3 nucleotide sequence: TGTGCCAGCAGTCTAAAACAGGGGGCAAGCAATCAGCCCCAGCATTTT. As protein: CASSLKQGASNQPQHF.

The gene calls are TRBV27 and TRBJ2-1; 9 bases fit TRBD1. The V segment lost 4 bases and the J segment 10 bases; nucleotides outside the gene matches: 5. The CDR3 sequence is 13 residues long. The germline gives CDR1 MNHEY, CDR2 SMNVEV (reference sequence). The CDR3, as DNA: TGTGCCAGCAGTTGGACAGGGGTGGAGGAGCAGTTCTTC. It is translated as CASSWTGVEEQFF.

The chain is built from TRBV2 and TRBJ2-2, with 10 bases fitting TRBD1. This CDR3 has 19 residues. Unmatched junction bases numbered 14, after V lost 7 bases and J lost 0 bases. Germline CDR1 is SNHLY and CDR2 is FYNNEI. The CDR3 reads CASNRDRGLRSANTGELFF. The CDR3 DNA follows: TGTGCCAGCAATCGGGACAGGGGCCTCAGGAGCGCGAACACCGGGGAGCTGTTTTTT.

For this clone: This specimen includes other DNA sequences encoding the same CDR3. This rearrangement joins TRBV6-1 to TRBJ2-3; the D is unclear. CDR1 and CDR2 (germline): MNHNS, SASEGT. V was clipped by 4 bases and J by 0 bases, with 11 bases between them. This CDR3 is 15 amino acids long. The CDR3 spells CASSVGAISTDTQYF. In DNA form, the CDR3 reads TGTGCCAGCAGTGTAGGAGCAATCAGCACAGATACGCAGTATTTT.

This clone was seen more than once but under ten times. The chain carries TRBV27 and TRBJ2-3, with 8 bases aligning to TRBD2. Germline V gives CDR1 MNHEY, CDR2 SMNVEV (reference sequence). The CDR3 covers 14 residues. V lost 5 bases and J lost 4; bases outside the gene matches: 5. CDR3 nucleotide sequence: TGTGCCAGCAGTCTGAGCGGGGGTGCAGATACGCAGTATTTT. The encoded protein is CASSLSGGADTQYF.

This chain connects TRBV19 to TRBJ1-2; D unresolved. The CDR3 contains 14 residues. Between the trimmed V and J ends, which lost 2 bases and 2 bases, there was a span of 9 bases. CDR1 LNHDA and CDR2 SQIVND come from the germline V gene (reference sequence). The CDR3 here is CASSISNTNYGYTF. The CDR3 DNA follows: TGTGCCAGTAGTATAAGCAATACCAACTATGGCTACACCTTC.

The CDR3 coding sequence is TGTGCCAGCAGTACACGACAGGGAGAGGGGCACACTGAAGCTTTCTTT. Translated, it gives CASSTRQGEGHTEAFF. The chain combines TRBV27 with TRBJ1-1; 7 bases match TRBD1. V lost 5 bases to trimming and J lost 3 bases; unmatched junction nucleotides: 12. CDR1 is MNHEY and CDR2 is SMNVEV in the germline V gene (reference sequence). This CDR3 region has 16 residues.

The genes are TRBV6-5 and TRBJ1-2; TRBD1 matches at 7 bases. The CDR3 sequence is 13 residues long. Per germline, CDR1 MNHEY and CDR2 SVGAGI. V lost 5 bases to trimming and J lost 7 bases; unmatched junction nucleotides: 7. CDR3 protein: CASSIDRAVGYTF. For the CDR3, the DNA is TGTGCCAGCAGTATAGACAGGGCGGTTGGCTACACCTTC.

The genes are TRBV7-9 and TRBJ1-1; tentative D call: TRBD1 (6 bases). Germline CDR1 SEHNR, CDR2 FQNEAQ (reference sequence). The CDR3 totals 15 residues. Trimming took 2 bases from V and 6 from J, leaving 16 bases between them. The CDR3 is CASSLSVGQSAEAFF. CDR3 sequence (DNA): TGTGCCAGCAGCTTATCAGTCGGACAGTCCGCTGAAGCTTTCTTT.

The chain employs TRBV30 and TRBJ1-3; D is unclear. Germline V gives CDR1 GTSNPN, CDR2 SVGIG (reference sequence). There are 12 residues in the CDR3. V was cut by 0 bases and J by 3 bases, with 3 bases left in between. The CDR3 nucleotides are TGTGCCTGGAGTGTACTTGGAAACACCATATATTTT. It translates to CAWSVLGNTIYF.

The chain links TRBV4-3 to TRBJ2-3, with TRBD2 as a possible D gene (5 bases). Germline CDR1 LGHNA, CDR2 YSLEER. The length of the CDR3 is 15 residues. Deletions cut 0 bases from V and 3 bases from J, with 10 bases between. CDR3 coding DNA: TGCGCCAGCAGCCAAGATAGAAGGACTACAGATACGCAGTATTTT. Amino acid sequence: CASSQDRRTTDTQYF.

This chain connects TRBV6-1 to TRBJ1-1; possibly TRBD1 for D (5 bases). V lost 6 bases and J lost 4, with 12 bases in between. The CDR3 length is 13 residues. Looked up from germline, CDR1 is MNHNS and CDR2 is SASEGT. CDR3 sequence: CASRFPGGTEAFF. The CDR3 DNA reads as TGTGCCAGCAGGTTTCCCGGGGGCACTGAAGCTTTCTTT.